These T cell receptor beta chains were read from a single sample in a study of T cells in Graves' hyperthyroidism and ophthalmopathy. Each CDR3 protein gets one entry after TCRdb re-called the multiplex PCR reads with MiXCR. The sample includes approximately 530,000 distinct CDR3 sequences, approximately 15% of them seen just once. What was sequenced was blood. The receptors derive from a woman in her late teens or twenties with Graves' hyperthyroidism. Both conserved end residues are part of each CDR3. The order of the fields is J gene, V gene, D gene, clone size, CDR3 protein, CDR3 DNA. D genes are given only for firm matches. Not all rows give a size; the values are once, few, many and, for expanded clones, a class.

TRBJ2-3	TRBV18	NA	many	CASSTNTDTQYF	TGTGCCAGCTCCACAAACACAGATACGCAGTATTTT
TRBJ1-2	TRBV11-2	TRBD1	many	CASSLDARQGYGYTF	TGTGCCAGCAGCTTAGACGCCCGACAGGGCTATGGCTACACCTTC
TRBJ2-1	TRBV7-2	NA	many	CASSLASSAYNEQFF	TGTGCCAGCAGCTTAGCGTCTAGCGCATACAATGAGCAGTTCTTC
TRBJ2-7	TRBV28	NA	many	CASSLSVSQGRSDEQYF	TGTGCCAGCAGTTTATCCGTTTCCCAGGGAAGATCGGACGAGCAGTACTTC
TRBJ2-5	TRBV7-2	TRBD2	many	CASSGGGVKQETQYF	TGTGCCAGCAGCGGCGGGGGGGTTAAACAAGAGACCCAGTACTTC
TRBJ1-2	TRBV28	NA	many	CASRFSYGYTF	TGTGCCAGCAGGTTCAGCTATGGCTACACCTTC
TRBJ2-1	TRBV3-1	TRBD2	many	CASSLTGTSVYEQFF	TGTGCCAGCAGCCTTACCGGGACTAGCGTATACGAGCAGTTCTTC
TRBJ1-1	TRBV6-1	NA	many	CASSYTGPVNEAFF	TGTGCCAGCAGTTACACAGGTCCTGTCAACGAAGCTTTCTTT
TRBJ2-2	TRBV12-3/TRBV12-4	TRBD2	NA	CASRKTSGRGTGELFF	TGTGCCAGCAGGAAGACTAGCGGGAGAGGTACCGGGGAGCTGTTTTTT
TRBJ2-1	TRBV5-1	NA	few	CASSFSPHNEQFF	TGCGCCAGCAGCTTCAGCCCCCACAATGAGCAGTTCTTC
TRBJ1-2	TRBV5-1	NA	few	CASSHRPGTYGYTF	TGCGCCAGCAGCCACCGCCCCGGCACCTATGGCTACACCTTC
TRBJ2-5	TRBV7-7	NA	NA	CASSGTEEETQYF	TGTGCCAGCAGCGGGACGGAGGAAGAGACCCAGTACTTC
TRBJ2-1	TRBV24-1	TRBD2	NA	CATSEVYIGTSGLMGQFF	TGTGCCACCAGTGAAGTTTACATCGGGACTAGCGGGCTTATGGGGCAGTTCTTC
TRBJ2-2	TRBV3-1	NA	NA	CASSQEGVGELFF	TGTGCCAGCAGCCAAGAGGGCGTCGGGGAGCTGTTTTTT
TRBJ2-1	TRBV4-3	TRBD2	NA	CASSQDGARGGRSYNEQFF	TGCGCCAGCAGCCAAGATGGGGCGCGGGGGGGCCGCTCCTACAATGAGCAGTTCTTC
TRBJ2-1	TRBV19	NA	NA	CASSIGAGGGSYNEQFF	TGTGCCAGTAGTATTGGGGCAGGGGGGGGCTCCTACAATGAGCAGTTCTTC
TRBJ1-1	TRBV9	NA	NA	CARKGVEAFF	TGTGCCCGCAAAGGAGTAGAAGCTTTCTTT
TRBJ1-1	TRBV11-2	NA	NA	CASSYATAMNTEAFF	TGTGCCAGCAGCTATGCGACAGCCATGAACACTGAAGCTTTCTTT
TRBJ2-1	TRBV7-2	TRBD1	many	CASSLGQGLGEQFF	TGTGCCAGCAGCTTAGGACAGGGGTTGGGTGAGCAGTTCTTC
TRBJ2-7	TRBV30	TRBD2	NA	CAWSPRRGGLYF	TGTGCCTGGAGTCCTCGGCGGGGGGGGCTGTACTTC
TRBJ1-3	TRBV12-5	NA	few	CASGLPPPSESSGNTMYF	TGTGCTAGTGGTTTGCCCCCTCCATCTGAAAGCTCTGGAAACACCATGTATTTT
TRBJ1-1	TRBV12-3/TRBV12-4	TRBD1	many	CASSLVPPGTDTTNTEAFF	TGTGCCAGCAGTTTAGTACCCCCCGGGACAGACACAACGAACACTGAAGCTTTCTTT
TRBJ2-3	TRBV29-1	NA	many	CSVAESTDTQYF	TGCAGCGTTGCCGAAAGCACAGATACGCAGTATTTT
TRBJ2-3	TRBV24-1	TRBD2	NA	CATRSGGVTDTQYF	TGTGCCACCAGATCGGGGGGAGTTACAGATACGCAGTATTTT
TRBJ1-1	TRBV18	NA	NA	CASPQGGNTEAFF	TGTGCCAGCCCACAGGGAGGGAACACTGAAGCTTTCTTT
TRBJ2-3	TRBV6-1	NA	few	CASIRGVFGDTQYF	TGTGCCAGCATCAGAGGAGTATTCGGGGATACGCAGTATTTT
TRBJ2-7	TRBV6-1	NA	many	CASRAGQYYEQYF	TGTGCCAGCAGAGCGGGACAGTACTACGAGCAGTACTTC
TRBJ1-6	TRBV25-1	TRBD1	NA	CASREDRAGSPLHF	TGTGCCAGCAGGGAGGACAGGGCAGGATCACCCCTCCACTTT
TRBJ2-1	TRBV20-1	TRBD1	NA	CSARDTAGGGYNERFF	TGCAGTGCTAGAGATACGGCAGGGGGTGGCTACAATGAGCGGTTCTTC
TRBJ1-1	TRBV19	NA	NA	CASSIGHMNTEAFF	TGTGCCAGTAGCATCGGACACATGAACACTGAAGCTTTCTTT
TRBJ2-7	TRBV5-1	NA	NA	CASSLGGAVSQAEQYF	TGCGCCAGCAGCTTGGGGGGGGCTGTCTCCCAGGCCGAGCAGTACTTC
TRBJ1-2	TRBV19	NA	NA	CASSQPRAYGYTF	TGTGCCAGTAGTCAACCCCGAGCATATGGCTACACCTTC
TRBJ1-5	TRBV10-2	NA	few	CASKGFSNQPQHF	TGCGCCAGCAAAGGCTTCAGCAATCAGCCCCAGCATTTT
TRBJ2-1	TRBV5-1	NA	many	CASSLGDPVGNEQFF	TGCGCCAGCAGCTTGGGTGACCCAGTCGGCAATGAGCAGTTCTTC
TRBJ1-1	TRBV27	TRBD1	many	CASSLLTGGNTEAFF	TGTGCCAGCAGTCTACTGACAGGGGGGAACACTGAAGCTTTCTTT
TRBJ2-1	TRBV7-9	TRBD2	few	CASSLSWASGRFDEQFF	TGTGCCAGCAGCTTATCGTGGGCTAGCGGGAGGTTTGATGAGCAGTTCTTC
TRBJ1-1	TRBV5-5	NA	many	CASSLGTPEAFF	TGTGCCAGCAGCTTGGGAACACCTGAAGCTTTCTTT
TRBJ2-1	TRBV5-1	TRBD2	NA	CASSLNPGRAGLAVYNEQFF	TGCGCCAGCAGCTTGAACCCCGGCCGCGCAGGACTAGCGGTTTACAATGAGCAGTTCTTC
TRBJ2-1	TRBV5-6	NA	many	CASSWGRTEGRNEQFF	TGTGCCAGCAGTTGGGGTCGGACAGAGGGGAGAAATGAGCAGTTCTTC
TRBJ1-1	TRBV3-1	NA	NA	CASSPALHNTDGAFF	TGTGCCAGCAGCCCAGCCCTGCATAACACTGATGGAGCTTTCTTT
TRBJ2-7	TRBV6-5	NA	many	CASSYAGIFPSYEQYF	TGTGCCAGCAGTTACGCGGGTATTTTCCCATCCTACGAGCAGTACTTC
TRBJ1-6	TRBV20-1	NA	NA	CSARDPPHDSNSPLHF	TGCAGTGCTAGAGATCCCCCGCACGACTCGAATTCACCCCTCCACTTT
TRBJ1-2	TRBV28	TRBD1	many	CASSFQGARGYTF	TGTGCCAGCAGTTTTCAGGGGGCGCGGGGCTACACCTTC
TRBJ2-1	TRBV7-2	NA	few	CASSLLNRDFNEQFF	TGTGCCAGCAGCTTACTGAACCGGGACTTCAATGAGCAGTTCTTC
TRBJ2-3	TRBV11-1	NA	many	CASSLETPTDTQYF	TGTGCCAGCAGCTTAGAGACTCCCACAGATACGCAGTATTTT
TRBJ1-6	TRBV11-3	NA	NA	CASSFAGSSPLHF	TGTGCCAGCAGCTTCGCAGGGAGTTCACCCCTCCACTTT
TRBJ1-2	TRBV12-3/TRBV12-4	NA	many	CASSRGAAGYTF	TGTGCCAGCTCCCGTGGTGCGGCTGGCTACACCTTC